The entry below describes one T cell receptor beta chain. The sample originates from a study of response to subunit inactivated influenza vaccine. TCRdb re-called the RT-PCR reads with MiXCR, one entry per CDR3 protein. Among over 450,000 distinct CDR3 sequences listed, 10% to 15% were seen once. The length of the CDR3 is 15 residues. After removal of 0 bases from V and 6 bases from J, the junction contained 9 bases not matched to a gene. Germline CDR1 reads DFQATT; CDR2 reads SNEGSKA (reference sequence). The sample consisted of PBMCs from blood, taken roughly 48 days after vaccination. The chain combines TRBV20-1 with TRBJ1-1, with TRBD1 matching 8 bases. This TCR was recovered from a man in his fifties or sixties who received an inactivated influenza vaccine. The CDR3 region is CSARDGQGGGPEAFF. CDR3 coding DNA: TGCAGTGCTAGAGATGGACAGGGTGGGGGACCTGAAGCTTTCTTT.